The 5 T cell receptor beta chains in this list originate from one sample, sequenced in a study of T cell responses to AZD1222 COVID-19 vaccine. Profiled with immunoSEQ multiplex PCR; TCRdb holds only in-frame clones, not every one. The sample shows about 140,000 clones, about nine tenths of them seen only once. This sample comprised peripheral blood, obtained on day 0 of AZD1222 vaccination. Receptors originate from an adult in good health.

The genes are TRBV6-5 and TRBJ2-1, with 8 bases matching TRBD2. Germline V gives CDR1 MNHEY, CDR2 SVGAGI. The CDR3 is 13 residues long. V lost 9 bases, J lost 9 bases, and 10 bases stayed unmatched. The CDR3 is CASRAGEGSEQFF. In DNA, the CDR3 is TGTGCCAGTCGAGCGGGAGAGGGAAGTGAGCAGTTCTTC.

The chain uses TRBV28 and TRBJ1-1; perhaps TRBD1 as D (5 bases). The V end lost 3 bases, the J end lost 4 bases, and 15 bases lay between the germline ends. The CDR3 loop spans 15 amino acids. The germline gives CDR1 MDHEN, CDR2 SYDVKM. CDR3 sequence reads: CASSFSGAGVTEAFF. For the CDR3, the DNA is TGTGCCAGCAGTTTTAGTGGGGCAGGAGTCACTGAAGCTTTCTTT.

CDR3 sequence reads: CASSQDLTRGASGRARTGELFF. The CDR3 DNA reads TGCGCCAGCAGCCAAGACCTCACCAGGGGGGCGAGCGGGAGGGCCAGAACCGGGGAGCTGTTTTTT. The rearrangement links TRBV4-1 to TRBJ2-2; 10 bases line up with TRBD2. The CDR3 totals 22 residues. The V gene's germline CDR1 is MGHRA and CDR2 YSYEKL. J lost 5 bases, V lost 0 bases, and 21 bases had no gene match.

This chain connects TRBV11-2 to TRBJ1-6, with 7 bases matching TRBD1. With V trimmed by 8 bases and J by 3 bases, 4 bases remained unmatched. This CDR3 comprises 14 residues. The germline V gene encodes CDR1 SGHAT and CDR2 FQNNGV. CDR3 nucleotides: TGTGCCAGCCGACAGGGCCTCTATAATTCACCCCTCCACTTT. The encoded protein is CASRQGLYNSPLHF.

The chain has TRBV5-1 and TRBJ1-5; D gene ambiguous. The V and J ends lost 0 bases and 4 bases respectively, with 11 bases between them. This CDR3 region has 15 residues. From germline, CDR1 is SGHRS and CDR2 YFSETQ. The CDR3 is CASSLDGVSNQPQHF. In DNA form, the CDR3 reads TGCGCCAGCAGCTTGGACGGGGTATCAAATCAGCCCCAGCATTTT.